This paragraph reports one T cell receptor (beta chain). Its specificity is not known. Method: immunoSEQ multiplex PCR; TCRdb's copy keeps in-frame clones and lacks some. Of 65,000 to 85,000 clones listed, approximately 81% are singletons. This specimen comes from a study of T cell responses to AZD1222 COVID-19 vaccine. Study summary: Whether given at about 4 or about 12 weeks, second doses were pooled. Study-wide findings and caveats: A reported finding is that nearly half of spike-specific TCRs target unmutated variant regions.

The germline V gene encodes CDR1 SEHNR and CDR2 FQNEAQ (reference sequence). Trimming removed 5 bases from V and 4 bases from J; junction bases left unmatched: 9. This CDR3 is built from 16 residues. The rearrangement links TRBV7-9 to TRBJ1-2; 11 bases are a match to TRBD1. This TCR derives from an adult in good health. Sequencing was performed on peripheral blood, taken on day 0 of AZD1222 vaccination. The CDR3 DNA sequence: TGTGCCAGCAGCCACTCGGACAGGGGGCTGATCTATGGCTACACCTTC. This encodes CASSHSDRGLIYGYTF.